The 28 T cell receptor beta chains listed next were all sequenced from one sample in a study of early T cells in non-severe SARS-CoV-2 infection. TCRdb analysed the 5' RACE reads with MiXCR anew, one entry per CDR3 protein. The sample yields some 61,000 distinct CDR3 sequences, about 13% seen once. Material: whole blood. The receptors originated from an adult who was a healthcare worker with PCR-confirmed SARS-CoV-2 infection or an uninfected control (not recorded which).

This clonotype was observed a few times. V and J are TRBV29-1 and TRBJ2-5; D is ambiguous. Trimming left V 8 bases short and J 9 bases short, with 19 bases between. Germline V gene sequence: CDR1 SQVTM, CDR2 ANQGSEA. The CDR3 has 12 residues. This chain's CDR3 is CSFPRGEASQYF. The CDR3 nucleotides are TGCAGCTTCCCCCGAGGAGAGGCGTCCCAGTACTTC.

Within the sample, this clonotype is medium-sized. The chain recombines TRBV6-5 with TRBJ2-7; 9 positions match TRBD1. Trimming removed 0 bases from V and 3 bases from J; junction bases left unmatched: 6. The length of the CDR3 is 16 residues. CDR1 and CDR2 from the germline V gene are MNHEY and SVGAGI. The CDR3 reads CASSYSRETGGYEQYF. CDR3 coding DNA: TGTGCCAGCAGTTACTCGAGGGAGACAGGGGGCTACGAGCAGTACTTC.

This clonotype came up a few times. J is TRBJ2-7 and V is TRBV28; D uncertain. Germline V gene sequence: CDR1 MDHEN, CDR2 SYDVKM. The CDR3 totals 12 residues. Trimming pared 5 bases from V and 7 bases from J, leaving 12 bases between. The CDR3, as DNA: TGTGCCAGCAGTCCTCCATTTGGGGAGCAGTACTTC. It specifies CASSPPFGEQYF.

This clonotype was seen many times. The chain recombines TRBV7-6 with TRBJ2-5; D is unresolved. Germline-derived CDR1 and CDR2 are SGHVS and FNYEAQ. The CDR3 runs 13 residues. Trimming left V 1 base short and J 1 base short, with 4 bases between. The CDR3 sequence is CASSLVLQETQYF. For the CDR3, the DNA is TGTGCCAGCAGCTTAGTTCTCCAAGAGACCCAGTACTTC.

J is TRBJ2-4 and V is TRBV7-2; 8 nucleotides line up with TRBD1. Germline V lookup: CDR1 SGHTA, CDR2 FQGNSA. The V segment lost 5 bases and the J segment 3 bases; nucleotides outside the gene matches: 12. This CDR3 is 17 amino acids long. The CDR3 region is CASSATTGVGGKNIQYF. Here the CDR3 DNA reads TGTGCCAGCAGCGCAACGACAGGGGTCGGAGGCAAAAACATTCAGTACTTC.

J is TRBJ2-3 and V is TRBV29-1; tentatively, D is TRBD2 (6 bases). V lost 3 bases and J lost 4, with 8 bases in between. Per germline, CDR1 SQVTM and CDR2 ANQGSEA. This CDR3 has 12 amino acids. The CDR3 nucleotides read TGCAGCGTTGAGTGGGGGGCAGATACGCAGTATTTT. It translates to CSVEWGADTQYF.

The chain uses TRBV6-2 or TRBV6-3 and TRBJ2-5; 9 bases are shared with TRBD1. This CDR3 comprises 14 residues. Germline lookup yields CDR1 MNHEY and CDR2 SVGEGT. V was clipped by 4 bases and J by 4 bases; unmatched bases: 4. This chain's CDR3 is CASSSGQGGETQYF. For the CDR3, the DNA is TGTGCCAGCAGTTCGGGACAGGGCGGAGAGACCCAGTACTTC.

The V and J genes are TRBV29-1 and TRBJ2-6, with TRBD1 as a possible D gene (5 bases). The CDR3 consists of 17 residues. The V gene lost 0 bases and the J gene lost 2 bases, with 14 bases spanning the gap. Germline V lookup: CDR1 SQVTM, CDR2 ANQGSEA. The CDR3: CSVEDVSGFAGANVLTF. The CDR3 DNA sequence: TGCAGCGTTGAAGATGTATCAGGGTTTGCTGGGGCCAACGTCCTGACTTTC. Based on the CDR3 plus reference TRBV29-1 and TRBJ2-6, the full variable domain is SAVISQKPSRDICQRGTSLTIQCQVDSQVTMMFWYRQQPGQSLTLIATANQGSEATYESGFVIDKFPISRPNLTFSTLTVSNMSPEDSSIYLCSVEDVSGFAGANVLTFGAGSRLTVL.

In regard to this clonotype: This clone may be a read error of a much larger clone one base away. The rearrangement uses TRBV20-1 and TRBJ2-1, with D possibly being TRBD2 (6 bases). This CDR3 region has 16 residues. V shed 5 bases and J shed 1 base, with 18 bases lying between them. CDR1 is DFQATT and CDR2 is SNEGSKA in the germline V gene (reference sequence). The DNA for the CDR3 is TGCAGTGCTGGCGACCCGGGAGTACCATCCTACAATGAGCAGTTCTTC. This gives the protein CSAGDPGVPSYNEQFF.

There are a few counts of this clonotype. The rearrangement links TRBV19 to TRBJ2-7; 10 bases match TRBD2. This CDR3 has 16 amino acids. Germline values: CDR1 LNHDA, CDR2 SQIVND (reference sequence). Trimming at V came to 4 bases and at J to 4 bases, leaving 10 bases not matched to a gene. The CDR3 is CASSTGRLAGEYEQYF. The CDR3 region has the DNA TGTGCCAGTAGTACGGGAAGGCTAGCGGGAGAGTACGAGCAGTACTTC.

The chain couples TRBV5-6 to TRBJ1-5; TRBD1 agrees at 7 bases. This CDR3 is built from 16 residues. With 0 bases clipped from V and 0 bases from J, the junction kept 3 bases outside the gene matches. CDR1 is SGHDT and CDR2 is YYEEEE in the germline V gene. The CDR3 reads CASSLAGGGSNQPQHF. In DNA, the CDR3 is TGTGCCAGCAGCTTGGCAGGGGGAGGTAGCAATCAGCCCCAGCATTTT.

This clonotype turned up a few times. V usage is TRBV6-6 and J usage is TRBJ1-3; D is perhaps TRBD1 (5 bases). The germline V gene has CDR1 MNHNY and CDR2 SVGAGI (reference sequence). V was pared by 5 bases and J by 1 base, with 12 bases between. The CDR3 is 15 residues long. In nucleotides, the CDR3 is TGTGCCAGCAGTATGGCCCAGGGATCTGGAAACACCATATATTTT. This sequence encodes CASSMAQGSGNTIYF.

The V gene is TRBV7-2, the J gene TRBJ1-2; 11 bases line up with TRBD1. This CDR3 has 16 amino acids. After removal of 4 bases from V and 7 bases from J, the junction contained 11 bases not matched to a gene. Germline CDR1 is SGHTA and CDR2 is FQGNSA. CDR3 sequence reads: CASSSPGQGAAGGYTF. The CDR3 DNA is TGTGCCAGCAGCTCTCCCGGACAGGGGGCTGCTGGTGGCTACACCTTC. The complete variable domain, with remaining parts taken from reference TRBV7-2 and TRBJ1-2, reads GAGVSQSPSNKVTEKGKDVELRCDPISGHTALYWYRQSLGQGLEFLIYFQGNSAPDKSGLPSDRFSAERTGGSVSTLTIQRTQQEDSAVYLCASSSPGQGAAGGYTFGSGTRLTVV.

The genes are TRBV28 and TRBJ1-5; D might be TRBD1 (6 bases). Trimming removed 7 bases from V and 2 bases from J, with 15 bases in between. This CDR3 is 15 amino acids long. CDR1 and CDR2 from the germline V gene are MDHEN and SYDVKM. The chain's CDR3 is CASTAMGGRNQPQHF. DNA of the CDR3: TGTGCCAGCACCGCAATGGGGGGCCGCAATCAGCCCCAGCATTTT.

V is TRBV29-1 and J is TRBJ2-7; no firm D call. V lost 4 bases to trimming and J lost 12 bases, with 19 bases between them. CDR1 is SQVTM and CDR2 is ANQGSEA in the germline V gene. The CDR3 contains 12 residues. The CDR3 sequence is CSVGGLGSSLYF. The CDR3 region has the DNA TGCAGCGTTGGTGGTCTTGGTTCCTCGTTGTACTTC.

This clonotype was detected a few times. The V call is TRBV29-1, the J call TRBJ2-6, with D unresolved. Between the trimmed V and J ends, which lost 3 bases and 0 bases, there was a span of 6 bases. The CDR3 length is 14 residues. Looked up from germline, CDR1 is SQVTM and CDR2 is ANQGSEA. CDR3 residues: CSVELSSGANVLTF. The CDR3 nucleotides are TGCAGCGTTGAGTTGTCCTCTGGGGCCAACGTCCTGACTTTC.

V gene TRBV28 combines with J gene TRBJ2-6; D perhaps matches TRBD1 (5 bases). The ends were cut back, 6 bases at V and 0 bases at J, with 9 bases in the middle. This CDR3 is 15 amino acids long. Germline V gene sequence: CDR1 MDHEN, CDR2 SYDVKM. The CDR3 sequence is CASSFDSSGANVLTF. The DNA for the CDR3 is TGTGCCAGCAGCTTCGACAGCTCTGGGGCCAACGTCCTGACTTTC.

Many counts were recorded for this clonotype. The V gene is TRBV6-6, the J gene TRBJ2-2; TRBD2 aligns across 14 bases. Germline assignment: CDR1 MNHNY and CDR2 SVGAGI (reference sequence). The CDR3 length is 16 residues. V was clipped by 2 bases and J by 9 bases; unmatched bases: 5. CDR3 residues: CASSYGGLAGVRELFF. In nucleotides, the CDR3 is TGTGCCAGCAGTTACGGGGGACTAGCGGGAGTAAGGGAGCTGTTTTTT.

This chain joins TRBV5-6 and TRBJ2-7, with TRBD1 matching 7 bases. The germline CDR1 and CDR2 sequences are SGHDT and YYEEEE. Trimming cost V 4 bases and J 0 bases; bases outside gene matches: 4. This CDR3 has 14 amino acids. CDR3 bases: TGTGCCAGCAGCCCTCAGGGGGTCTCCTACGAGCAGTACTTC. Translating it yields CASSPQGVSYEQYF.

The CDR3 bases are TGTGCCAGCAGCCGCAGTACTAGCTCCTACGAGCAGTACTTC. Translating it yields CASSRSTSSYEQYF. The chain couples TRBV4-2 to TRBJ2-7, with a weak D call TRBD2 (5 bases). Looked up from germline, CDR1 is LGHNA and CDR2 is YNFKEQ. This CDR3 is 14 amino acids long. Trimming took off 4 bases at V and 0 bases at J, with 10 bases between the two ends.

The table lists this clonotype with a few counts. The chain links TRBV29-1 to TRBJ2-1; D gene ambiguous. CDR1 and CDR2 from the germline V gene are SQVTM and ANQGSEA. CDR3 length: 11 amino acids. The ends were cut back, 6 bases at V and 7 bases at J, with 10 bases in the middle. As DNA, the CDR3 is TGCAGCGTCCACCGGTTGAATGAGCAGTTCTTC. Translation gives CSVHRLNEQFF.

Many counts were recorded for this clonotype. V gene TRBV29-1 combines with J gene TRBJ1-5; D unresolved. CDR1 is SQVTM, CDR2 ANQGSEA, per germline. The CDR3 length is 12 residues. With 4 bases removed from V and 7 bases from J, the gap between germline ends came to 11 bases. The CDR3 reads CSVGGWGQPQHF. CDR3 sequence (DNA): TGCAGCGTTGGAGGGTGGGGACAGCCCCAGCATTTT.

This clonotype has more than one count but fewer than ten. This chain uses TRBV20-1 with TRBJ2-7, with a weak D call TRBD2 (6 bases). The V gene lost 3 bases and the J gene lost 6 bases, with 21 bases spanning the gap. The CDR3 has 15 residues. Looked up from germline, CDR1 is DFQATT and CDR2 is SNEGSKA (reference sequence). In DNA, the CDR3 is TGCAGTGCTAGGGCCCCACTACCGGGGGTAGTCGAGCAGTACTTC. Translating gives CSARAPLPGVVEQYF.

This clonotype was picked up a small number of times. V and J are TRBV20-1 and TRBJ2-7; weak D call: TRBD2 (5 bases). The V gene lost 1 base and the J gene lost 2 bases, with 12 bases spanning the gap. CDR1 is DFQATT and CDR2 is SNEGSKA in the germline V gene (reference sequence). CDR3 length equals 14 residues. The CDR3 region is CSARVSGVTYEQYF. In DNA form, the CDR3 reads TGCAGTGCTAGAGTAAGCGGCGTAACCTACGAGCAGTACTTC.

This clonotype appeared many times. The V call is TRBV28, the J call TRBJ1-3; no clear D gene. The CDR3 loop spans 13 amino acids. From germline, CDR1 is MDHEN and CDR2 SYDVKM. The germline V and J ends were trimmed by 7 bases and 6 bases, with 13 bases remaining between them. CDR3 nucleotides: TGTGCCAGCACTCCGGGGAGTACAAACACCATATATTTT. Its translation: CASTPGSTNTIYF.

The CDR3 protein is CASSTGRSDTQYF. The DNA of the CDR3 is TGTGCCAGCAGTACAGGGCGTTCAGATACGCAGTATTTT. This chain links TRBV6-6 with TRBJ2-3, with D possibly being TRBD1 (6 bases). This CDR3 is built from 13 residues. Between the trimmed V and J ends, which lost 5 bases and 4 bases, there was a span of 10 bases. Germline values: CDR1 MNHNY, CDR2 SVGAGI (reference sequence).

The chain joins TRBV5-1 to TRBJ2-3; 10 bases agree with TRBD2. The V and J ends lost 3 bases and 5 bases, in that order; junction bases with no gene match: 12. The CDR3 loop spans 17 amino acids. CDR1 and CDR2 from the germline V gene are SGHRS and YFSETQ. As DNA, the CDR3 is TGCGCCAGCAGCTGGCCCCGGACTAGCGGTCGGGGAGATACGCAGTATTTT. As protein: CASSWPRTSGRGDTQYF.

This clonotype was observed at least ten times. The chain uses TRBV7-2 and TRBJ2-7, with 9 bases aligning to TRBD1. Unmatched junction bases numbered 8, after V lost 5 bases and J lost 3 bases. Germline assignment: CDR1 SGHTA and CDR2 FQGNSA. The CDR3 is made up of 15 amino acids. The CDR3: CASSSPGTGFYEQYF. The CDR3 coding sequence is TGTGCCAGCAGCAGCCCCGGGACAGGGTTCTACGAGCAGTACTTC.